This passage covers 8 T cell receptor beta chains from one sample sequenced in a study of T-cell reconstitution after alpha-beta-depleted transplantation in children (TCRdb year 2016). Libraries were constructed by PCR. Sequencing instrument: Illumina HiSeq 2500. TCR libraries were prepared with molecular barcoding, using unique molecular identifiers to normalize TCRbeta repertoire quantification. In-frame beta chains were kept once TCRdb had trimmed the public reads at Q25 with fastp and called clones with MiXCR. Every distinct CDR3 protein forms one entry, paired with its most common genes and DNA. In all, the sample holds around 600,000 distinct CDR3 sequences, and 15% to 20% of those were seen once. Approximately 1% of the sample lies in the top ten. Source: PBMCs from the stem cell graft donor, taken from the stem cell graft. The receptors shown here come from a human donor who donated a stem cell graft to a child with acute myeloid leukemia.

This chain links TRBV6-1 with TRBJ2-3; 10 bases are shared with TRBD2. Unmatched junction bases numbered 14, after V lost 6 bases and J lost 5 bases. Germline assignment: CDR1 MNHNS and CDR2 SASEGT. The length of the CDR3 is 17 residues. Written as DNA, the CDR3 is TGTGCCAGCAGCCGGGGCGGGAGCGGGGGGGCGGGAGATACGCAGTATTTT. Its translation: CASSRGGSGGAGDTQYF.

This clonotype was recorded a few times. V gene TRBV28 combines with J gene TRBJ2-1; weak D call: TRBD1 (5 bases). Germline CDR1 and CDR2: MDHEN and SYDVKM. Trimming removed 4 bases at V and 4 bases at J, with 11 bases between. The CDR3 covers 14 residues. CDR3 amino acids: CASSSSDKYNEQFF. In nucleotides, the CDR3 is TGTGCCAGCAGTTCCTCGGACAAATACAATGAGCAGTTCTTC. The full variable domain, its missing parts supplied by reference TRBV28 and TRBJ2-1, is DVKVTQSSRYLVKRTGEKVFLECVQDMDHENMFWYRQDPGLGLRLIYFSYDVKMKEKGDIPEGYSVSREKKERFSLILESASTNQTSMYLCASSSSDKYNEQFFGPGTRLTVL.

This chain uses TRBV11-3 with TRBJ2-5, with 10 bases matching TRBD2. With 2 bases clipped from V and 1 base from J, the junction kept 7 bases outside the gene matches. The CDR3 is made up of 17 amino acids. Per germline, CDR1 SGHNT and CDR2 YENEEA. The DNA of the CDR3 is TGTGCCAGCAGCTTAAAACGACTAGCGGGCCTCCAAGAGACCCAGTACTTC. Encoded protein: CASSLKRLAGLQETQYF.

This clonotype was seen a few times. DNA for the CDR3: TGTGCCAGCAGTTCCCTGAGGCGTGAGACCCAGTACTTC. Translated: CASSSLRRETQYF. The rearrangement links TRBV6-5 to TRBJ2-5; unclear D gene. V was pared by 4 bases and J by 5 bases, with 11 bases between. The CDR3 runs to 13 residues. Germline V gene lookup returns CDR1 MNHEY and CDR2 SVGAGI.

The V call is TRBV9, the J call TRBJ2-5; possibly TRBD2 for D (6 bases). The CDR3 has 14 amino acids. The V gene's germline CDR1 is SGDLS and CDR2 YYNGEE. The V gene lost 1 base and the J gene lost 5 bases, with 12 bases spanning the gap. The CDR3 DNA reads TGTGCCAGCAGCGTACCCGGAGGGGAGGAGACCCAGTACTTC. Translation gives CASSVPGGEETQYF.

Concerning this clonotype itself: A much larger clonotype is one base distant, so this may be a read error. This chain links TRBV4-3 with TRBJ2-2, with 7 bases matching TRBD1. Trimming took 5 bases from V and 4 from J; bases not matched to a gene: 13. CDR1 and CDR2 (germline): LGHNA, YSLEER. This CDR3 is 17 amino acids long. CDR3 protein: CASSKDEGGLLTGELFF. CDR3 nucleotides: TGCGCCAGCAGCAAGGACGAAGGGGGCTTGCTCACCGGGGAGCTGTTTTTT.

This clonotype was counted at least ten times. The chain has TRBV7-2 and TRBJ2-7; 12 bases agree with TRBD2. Germline CDR1 and CDR2: SGHTA and FQGNSA. The CDR3 loop spans 14 amino acids. Trimming at V came to 4 bases and at J to 12 bases, leaving 10 bases not matched to a gene. Written as DNA, the CDR3 is TGTGCCAGCAGCTCTAGCGGGGGGGCACAGGTTCTGTACTTC. Its protein product is CASSSSGGAQVLYF.

The chain links TRBV7-9 to TRBJ2-5; D is tentatively TRBD1 or TRBD2 (6 bases each). CDR1 is SEHNR, CDR2 FQNEAQ, per germline (reference sequence). V gave up 3 bases and J gave up 4 bases, with 15 bases separating them. This CDR3 is 15 amino acids long. CDR3 in amino acids: CASSFWARGGETQYF. The CDR3 DNA reads as TGTGCCAGCAGCTTTTGGGCCAGGGGAGGAGAGACCCAGTACTTC.